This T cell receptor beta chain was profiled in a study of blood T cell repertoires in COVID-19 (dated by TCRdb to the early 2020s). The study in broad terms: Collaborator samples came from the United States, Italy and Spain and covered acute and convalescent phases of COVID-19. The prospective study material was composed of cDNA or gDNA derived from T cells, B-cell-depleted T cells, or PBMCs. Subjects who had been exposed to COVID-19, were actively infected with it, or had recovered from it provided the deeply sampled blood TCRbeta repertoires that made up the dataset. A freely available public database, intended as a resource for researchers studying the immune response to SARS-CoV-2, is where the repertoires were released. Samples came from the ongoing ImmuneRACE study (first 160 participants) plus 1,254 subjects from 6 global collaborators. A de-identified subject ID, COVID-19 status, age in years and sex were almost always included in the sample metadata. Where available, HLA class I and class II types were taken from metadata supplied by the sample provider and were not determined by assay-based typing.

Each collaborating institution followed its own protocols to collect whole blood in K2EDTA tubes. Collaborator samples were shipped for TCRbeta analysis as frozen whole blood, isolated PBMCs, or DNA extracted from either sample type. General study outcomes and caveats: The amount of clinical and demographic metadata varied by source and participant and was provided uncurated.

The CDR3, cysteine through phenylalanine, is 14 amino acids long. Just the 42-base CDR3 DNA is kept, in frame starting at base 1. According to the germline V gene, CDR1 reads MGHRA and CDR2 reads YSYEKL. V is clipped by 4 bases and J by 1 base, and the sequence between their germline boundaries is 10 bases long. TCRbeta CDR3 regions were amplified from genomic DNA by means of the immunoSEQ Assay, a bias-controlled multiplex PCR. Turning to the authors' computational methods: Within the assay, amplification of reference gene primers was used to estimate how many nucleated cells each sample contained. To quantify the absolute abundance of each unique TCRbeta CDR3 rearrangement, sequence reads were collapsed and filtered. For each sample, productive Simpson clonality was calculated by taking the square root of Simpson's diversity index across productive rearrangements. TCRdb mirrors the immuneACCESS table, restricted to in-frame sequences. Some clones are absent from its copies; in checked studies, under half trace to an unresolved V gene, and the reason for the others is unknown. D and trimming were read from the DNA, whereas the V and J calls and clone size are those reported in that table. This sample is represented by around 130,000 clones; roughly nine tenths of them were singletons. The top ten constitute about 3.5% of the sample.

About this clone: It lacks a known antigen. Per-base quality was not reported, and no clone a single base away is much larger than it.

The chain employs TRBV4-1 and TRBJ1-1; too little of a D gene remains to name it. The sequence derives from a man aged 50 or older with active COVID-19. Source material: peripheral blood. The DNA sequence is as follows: TGCGCCAGCAGCCCCCTTGGCACGAACACTGAAGCTTTCTTT. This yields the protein CASSPLGTNTEAFF.